The rows below give T cell receptor beta chains drawn from one sample of a study of CD8+ T cells in alopecia areata. This table comes from immunoSEQ multiplex PCR, and its TCRdb copy is limited to in-frame clones, with some not included. This table holds roughly 100,000 clones, 55% found once. The sample was CD4+ T cells sorted from blood. These receptors were collected from a human donor in good health. Both conserved end residues are part of each CDR3.

v_call: TRBV11-3
cdr3_aa: CASSLDGGDEQFF

v_call: TRBV9
cdr3_aa: CASSVTPAGWTSPLHF

v_call: TRBV4-1
cdr3_aa: CASSQGPGQSSYEQYF

v_call: TRBV5-6
cdr3_aa: CASSAYLRGGNTIYF

v_call: TRBV7-3
cdr3_aa: CASSLQGGRTEAFF

v_call: TRBV27
cdr3_aa: CASRPGGARETQYF

v_call: TRBV7-9
cdr3_aa: CASSMDHSLREQYF

v_call: TRBV5-1
cdr3_aa: CASKPSTADHYGYTF

v_call: TRBV11-2
cdr3_aa: CASSPGRDTQYF

v_call: TRBV29-1
cdr3_aa: CSVRQDGSQETQYF

v_call: TRBV19
cdr3_aa: CASTTRRTSKDTDTQYF

v_call: TRBV14
cdr3_aa: CASSQVARQPLNYGYTF

v_call: TRBV6-5
cdr3_aa: CASSYSGLPLYEQYF

v_call: TRBV5-1
cdr3_aa: CASSSPRASGNRNTGELFF

v_call: TRBV30
cdr3_aa: CAWSVGGPKTQYF

v_call: TRBV7-7
cdr3_aa: CASGAGQETQYF

v_call: TRBV5-1
cdr3_aa: CASSGRTGGAIGELFF

v_call: TRBV23-1
cdr3_aa: CASSQSEAGPFLAKNIQYF

v_call: TRBV5-4
cdr3_aa: CASTSGGEYSPLHF

v_call: TRBV25-1
cdr3_aa: CASQWSHRGTARNTQYF

v_call: TRBV7-2
cdr3_aa: CASSLVGLKGLAGPTQYF

v_call: TRBV6-6
cdr3_aa: CASGNPGTGDYGYTF

v_call: TRBV15
cdr3_aa: CATSSRTGKWEDTQYF

v_call: TRBV28
cdr3_aa: CASRKGGNTGELFF

v_call: TRBV6-6
cdr3_aa: CASRRTGTGAYEQYF

v_call: TRBV13
cdr3_aa: CASNYRGLSQETQYF

v_call: TRBV4-1
cdr3_aa: CASSQDPSRNQPQHF

v_call: TRBV29-1
cdr3_aa: CSVEDILGSGGYEQYF

v_call: TRBV6-5
cdr3_aa: CASSRDRGSGNTIYF

v_call: TRBV4-2
cdr3_aa: CASSQDPSGANVLTF

v_call: TRBV7-2
cdr3_aa: CASSRLGQETQYF

v_call: TRBV6-6
cdr3_aa: CASSAPGVPNYGYTF

v_call: TRBV30
cdr3_aa: CAWSVQSTNTGELFF

v_call: TRBV25-1
cdr3_aa: CASSDPSRPHSGANVLTF

v_call: TRBV28
cdr3_aa: CASSSPGTGGYEQYF